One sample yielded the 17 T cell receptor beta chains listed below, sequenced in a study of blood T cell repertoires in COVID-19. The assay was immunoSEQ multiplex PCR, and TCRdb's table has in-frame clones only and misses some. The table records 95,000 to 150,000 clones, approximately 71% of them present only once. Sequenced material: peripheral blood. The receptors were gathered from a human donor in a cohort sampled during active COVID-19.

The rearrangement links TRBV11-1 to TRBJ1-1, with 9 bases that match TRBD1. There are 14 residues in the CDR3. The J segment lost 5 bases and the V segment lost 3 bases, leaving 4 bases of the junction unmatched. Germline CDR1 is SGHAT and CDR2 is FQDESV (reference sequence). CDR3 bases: TGTGCCAGCAGCTTTTTGGACAGGGGAACTGAAGCTTTCTTT. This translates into CASSFLDRGTEAFF.

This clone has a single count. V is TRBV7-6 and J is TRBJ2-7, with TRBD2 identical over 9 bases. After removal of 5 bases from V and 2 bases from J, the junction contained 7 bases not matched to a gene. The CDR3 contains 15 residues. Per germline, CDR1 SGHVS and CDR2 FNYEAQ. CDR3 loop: CASSPSTSGTYEQYF. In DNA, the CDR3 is TGTGCCAGCAGCCCCTCGACTAGCGGTACCTACGAGCAGTACTTC.

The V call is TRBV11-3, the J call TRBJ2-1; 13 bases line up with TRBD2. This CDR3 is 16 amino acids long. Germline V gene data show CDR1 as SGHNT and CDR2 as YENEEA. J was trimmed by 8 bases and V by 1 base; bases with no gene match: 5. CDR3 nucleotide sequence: TGTGCCAGCAGCTTAGGGACTAGCGGGAGCCTCTATGAGCAGTTCTTC. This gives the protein CASSLGTSGSLYEQFF.

The CDR3 coding sequence is TGTGCCAGCCCCTCGGGCTACGAGCAGTACTTC. As protein: CASPSGYEQYF. This chain connects TRBV6-5 to TRBJ2-7, with D uncertain. The ends were cut back, 8 bases at V and 3 bases at J, with 8 bases in the middle. This CDR3 is built from 11 residues. Germline V gene lookup returns CDR1 MNHEY and CDR2 SVGAGI.

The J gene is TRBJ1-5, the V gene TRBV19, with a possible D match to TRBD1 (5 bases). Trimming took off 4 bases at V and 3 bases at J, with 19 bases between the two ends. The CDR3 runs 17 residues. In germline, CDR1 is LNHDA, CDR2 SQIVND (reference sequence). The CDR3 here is CASSTFRVTAANQPQHF. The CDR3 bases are TGTGCCAGTAGTACCTTCAGGGTAACGGCAGCCAATCAGCCCCAGCATTTT.

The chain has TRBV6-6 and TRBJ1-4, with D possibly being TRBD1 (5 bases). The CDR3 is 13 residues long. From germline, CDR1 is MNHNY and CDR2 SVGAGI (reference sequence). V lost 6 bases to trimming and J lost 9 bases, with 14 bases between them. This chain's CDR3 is CASRTDSHQKLFF. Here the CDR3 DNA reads TGTGCCAGCAGGACCGACAGCCACCAAAAACTGTTTTTT.

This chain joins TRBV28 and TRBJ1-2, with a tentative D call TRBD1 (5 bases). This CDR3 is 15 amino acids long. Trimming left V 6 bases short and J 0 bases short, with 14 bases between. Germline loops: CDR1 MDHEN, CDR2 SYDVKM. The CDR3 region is CASRDSRLANYGYTF. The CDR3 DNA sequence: TGTGCCAGCAGAGACAGTAGACTAGCTAACTATGGCTACACCTTC.

Here the CDR3 reads CASSSGQDGLSGYTF. CDR3 bases: TGTGCCAGCAGCTCCGGACAGGATGGGCTCTCGGGCTACACCTTC. The chain employs TRBV7-8 and TRBJ1-2, with TRBD1 matching over 7 bases. V was pared by 4 bases and J by 8 bases, with 13 bases of the junction left unmatched. Germline V gene sequence: CDR1 SGHVS, CDR2 FQNEAQ. This CDR3 has 15 amino acids.

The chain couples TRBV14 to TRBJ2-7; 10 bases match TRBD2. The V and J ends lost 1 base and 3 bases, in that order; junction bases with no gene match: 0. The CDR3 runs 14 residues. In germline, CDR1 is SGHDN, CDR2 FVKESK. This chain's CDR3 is CASSQVAGGYEQYF. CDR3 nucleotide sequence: TGTGCCAGCAGCCAAGTAGCGGGAGGCTACGAGCAGTACTTC. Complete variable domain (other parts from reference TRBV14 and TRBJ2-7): EAGVTQFPSHSVIEKGQTVTLRCDPISGHDNLYWYRRVMGKEIKFLLHFVKESKQDESGMPNNRFLAERTGGTYSTLKVQPAELEDSGVYFCASSQVAGGYEQYFGPGTRLTVT.

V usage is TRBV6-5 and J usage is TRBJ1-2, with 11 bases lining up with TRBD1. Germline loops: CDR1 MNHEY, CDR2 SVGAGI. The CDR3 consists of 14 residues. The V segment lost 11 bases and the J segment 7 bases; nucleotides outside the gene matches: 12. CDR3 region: CASSPGQGVFGYTF. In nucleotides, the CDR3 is TGTGCCTCCTCCCCGGGACAGGGGGTCTTTGGCTACACCTTC.

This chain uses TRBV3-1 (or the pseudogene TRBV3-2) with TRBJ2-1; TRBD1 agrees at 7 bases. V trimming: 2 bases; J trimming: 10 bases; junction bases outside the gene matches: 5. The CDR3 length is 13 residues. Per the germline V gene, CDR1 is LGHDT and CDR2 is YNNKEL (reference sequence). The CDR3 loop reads CASSQSETGEQFF. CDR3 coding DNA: TGTGCCAGCAGCCAATCCGAGACAGGGGAGCAGTTCTTC.

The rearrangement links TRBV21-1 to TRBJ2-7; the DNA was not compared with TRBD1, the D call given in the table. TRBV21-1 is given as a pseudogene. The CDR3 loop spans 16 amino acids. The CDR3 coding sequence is TGTGCCAGCAGCACCAGGTGCAGGGGGTGTACCTACGAGCAGTACTTC. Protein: CASSTRCRGCTYEQYF.

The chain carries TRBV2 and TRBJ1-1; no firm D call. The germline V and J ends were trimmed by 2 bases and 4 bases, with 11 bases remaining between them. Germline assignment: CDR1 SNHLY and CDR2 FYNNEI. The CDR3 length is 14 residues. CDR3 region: CASSESRVTTEAFF. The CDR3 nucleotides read TGTGCCAGCAGTGAATCGAGGGTTACCACTGAAGCTTTCTTT.

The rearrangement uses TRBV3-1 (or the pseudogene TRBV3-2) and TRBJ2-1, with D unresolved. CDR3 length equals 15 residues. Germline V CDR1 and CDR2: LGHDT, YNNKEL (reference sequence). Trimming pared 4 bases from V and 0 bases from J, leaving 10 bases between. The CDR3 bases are TGTGCCAGCAGCCCCCCGTCCAGCTCCTACAATGAGCAGTTCTTC. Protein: CASSPPSSSYNEQFF.

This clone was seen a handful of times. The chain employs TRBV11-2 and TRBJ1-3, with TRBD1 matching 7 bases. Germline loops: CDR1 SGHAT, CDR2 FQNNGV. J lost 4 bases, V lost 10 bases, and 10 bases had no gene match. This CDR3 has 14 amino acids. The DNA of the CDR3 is TGTGCCACCAGAGCACAGGGGAGGGGAAACACCATATATTTT. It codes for CATRAQGRGNTIYF.

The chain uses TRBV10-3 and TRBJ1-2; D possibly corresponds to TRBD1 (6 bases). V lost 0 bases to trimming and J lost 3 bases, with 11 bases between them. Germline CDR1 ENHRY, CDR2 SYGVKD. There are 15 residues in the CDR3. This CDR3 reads CAISESPGVDYGYTF. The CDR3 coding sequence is TGTGCCATCAGTGAGTCACCAGGGGTCGACTATGGCTACACCTTC.

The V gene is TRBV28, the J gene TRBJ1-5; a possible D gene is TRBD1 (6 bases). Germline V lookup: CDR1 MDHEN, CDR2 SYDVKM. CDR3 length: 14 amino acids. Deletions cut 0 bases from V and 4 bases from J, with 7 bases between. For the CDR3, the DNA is TGTGCCAGCAGTTTATGGGACAGAAATCAGCCCCAGCATTTT. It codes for CASSLWDRNQPQHF.